The clone carrying this T cell receptor beta chain was detected a few times. Its antigen is not identified. TCRdb independently ran MiXCR on the 5' RACE reads; one entry per CDR3 protein. The table lists 500,000 to 650,000 distinct CDR3 sequences, about a sixth of them singletons, with around a sixth in the top ten. This sample is drawn from a study of T cells after yellow fever vaccination. Study-wide points: CD4 and CD8 compartments shared a small share of clonotypes, likely from convergent recombination. Subsequent to the booster, the majority of primary-vaccination clones reappeared (96% CD4, 85% to 90% CD8).

The CDR3 is 14 residues long. Looked up from germline, CDR1 is SGHAT and CDR2 is FQDESV (reference sequence). V was shortened by 4 bases and J by 6 bases, with 14 bases between the two germline ends. The sample consisted of PBMCs, taken about 5 days after the first yellow fever vaccination. The V and J genes are TRBV11-1 and TRBJ2-3; D gene uncertain. The sequence derives from a man younger than 30 who received the YFV17D yellow fever vaccine. This chain's CDR3 is CASSSLGHGDTQYF. CDR3 nucleotides: TGTGCCAGCAGCTCCCTAGGCCACGGGGATACGCAGTATTTT.